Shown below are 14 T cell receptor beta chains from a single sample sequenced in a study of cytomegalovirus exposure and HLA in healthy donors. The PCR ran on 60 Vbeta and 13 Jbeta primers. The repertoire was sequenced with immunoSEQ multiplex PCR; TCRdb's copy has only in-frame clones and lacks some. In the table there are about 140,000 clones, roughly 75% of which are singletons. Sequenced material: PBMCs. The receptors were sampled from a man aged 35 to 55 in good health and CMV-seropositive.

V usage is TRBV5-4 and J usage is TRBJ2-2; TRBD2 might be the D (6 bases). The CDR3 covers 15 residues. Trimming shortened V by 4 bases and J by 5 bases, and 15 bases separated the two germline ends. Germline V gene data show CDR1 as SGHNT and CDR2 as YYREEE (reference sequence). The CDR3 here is CASSIGGTGTGELFF. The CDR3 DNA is TGTGCCAGCAGCATAGGAGGGACCGGGACCGGGGAGCTGTTTTTT.

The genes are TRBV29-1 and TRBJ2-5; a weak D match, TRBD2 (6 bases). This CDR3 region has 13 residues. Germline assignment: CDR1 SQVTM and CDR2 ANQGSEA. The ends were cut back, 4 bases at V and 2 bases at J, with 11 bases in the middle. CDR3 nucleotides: TGCAGCGTTGGCGGGACCCAACAAGAGACCCAGTACTTC. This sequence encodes CSVGGTQQETQYF.

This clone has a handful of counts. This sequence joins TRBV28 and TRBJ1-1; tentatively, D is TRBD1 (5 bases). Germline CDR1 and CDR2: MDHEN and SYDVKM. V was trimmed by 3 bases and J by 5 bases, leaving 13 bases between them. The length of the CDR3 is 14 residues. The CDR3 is CASSFFQGGTEAFF. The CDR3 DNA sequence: TGTGCCAGCAGTTTTTTTCAGGGAGGGACTGAAGCTTTCTTT.

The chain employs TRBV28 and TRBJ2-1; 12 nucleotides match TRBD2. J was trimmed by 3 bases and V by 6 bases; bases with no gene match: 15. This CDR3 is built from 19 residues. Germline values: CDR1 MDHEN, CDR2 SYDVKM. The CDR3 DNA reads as TGTGCCAGCAGCACCACGGGACTAGCGGGTCCCAATTACTACAATGAGCAGTTCTTC. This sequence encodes CASSTTGLAGPNYYNEQFF.

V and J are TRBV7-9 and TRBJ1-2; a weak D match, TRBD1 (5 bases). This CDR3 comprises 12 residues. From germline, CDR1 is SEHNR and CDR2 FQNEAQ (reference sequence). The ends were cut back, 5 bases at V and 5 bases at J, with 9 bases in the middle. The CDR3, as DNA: TGTGCCAGCAGCACGACAGCGTATGGCTACACCTTC. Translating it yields CASSTTAYGYTF.

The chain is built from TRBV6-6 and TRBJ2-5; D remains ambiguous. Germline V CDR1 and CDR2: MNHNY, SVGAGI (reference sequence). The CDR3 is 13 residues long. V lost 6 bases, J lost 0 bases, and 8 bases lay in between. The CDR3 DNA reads TGTGCCAGCAGGCGGCCGTACCAAGAGACCCAGTACTTC. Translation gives CASRRPYQETQYF.

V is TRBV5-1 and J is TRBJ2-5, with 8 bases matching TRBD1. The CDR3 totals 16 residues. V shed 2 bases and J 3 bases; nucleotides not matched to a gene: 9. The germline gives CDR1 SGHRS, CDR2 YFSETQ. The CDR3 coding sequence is TGCGCCAGCAGCTTTTTTCCCGGACAGGGTAAAGAGACCCAGTACTTC. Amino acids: CASSFFPGQGKETQYF.

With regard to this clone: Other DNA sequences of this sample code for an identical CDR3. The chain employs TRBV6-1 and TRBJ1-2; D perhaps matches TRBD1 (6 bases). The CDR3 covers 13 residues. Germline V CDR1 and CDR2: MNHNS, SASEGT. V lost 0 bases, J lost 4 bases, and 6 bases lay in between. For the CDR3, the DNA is TGTGCCAGCAGTGAAGCAGGGGGCTATGGCTACACCTTC. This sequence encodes CASSEAGGYGYTF.

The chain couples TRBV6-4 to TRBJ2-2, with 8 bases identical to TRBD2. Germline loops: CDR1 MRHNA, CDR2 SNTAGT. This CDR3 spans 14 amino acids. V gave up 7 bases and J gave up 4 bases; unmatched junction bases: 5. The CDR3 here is CASKASGFTGELFF. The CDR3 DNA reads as TGTGCCAGCAAGGCTAGCGGGTTCACCGGGGAGCTGTTTTTT.

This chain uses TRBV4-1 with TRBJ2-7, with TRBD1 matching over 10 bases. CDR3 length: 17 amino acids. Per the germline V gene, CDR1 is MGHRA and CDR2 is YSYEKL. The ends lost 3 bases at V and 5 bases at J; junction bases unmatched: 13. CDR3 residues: CASSHVDRGFSNNEQYF. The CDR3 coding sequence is TGCGCCAGCAGCCACGTGGACAGGGGGTTTTCAAATAACGAGCAGTACTTC.

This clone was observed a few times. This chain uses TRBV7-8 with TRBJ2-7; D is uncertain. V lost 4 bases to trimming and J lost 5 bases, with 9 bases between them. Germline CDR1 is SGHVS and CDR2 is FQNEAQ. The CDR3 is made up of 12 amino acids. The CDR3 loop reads CASSSEPNEQYF. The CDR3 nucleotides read TGTGCCAGCAGCTCAGAACCGAACGAGCAGTACTTC.

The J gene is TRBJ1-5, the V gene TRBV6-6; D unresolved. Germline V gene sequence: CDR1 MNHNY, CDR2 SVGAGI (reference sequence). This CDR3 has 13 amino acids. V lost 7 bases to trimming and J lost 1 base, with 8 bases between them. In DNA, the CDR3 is TGTGCCAGCACTATAAACAGCAATCAGCCCCAGCATTTT. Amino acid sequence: CASTINSNQPQHF.

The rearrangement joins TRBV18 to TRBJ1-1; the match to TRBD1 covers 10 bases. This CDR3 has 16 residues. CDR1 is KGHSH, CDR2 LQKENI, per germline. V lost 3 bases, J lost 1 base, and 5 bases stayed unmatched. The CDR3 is CASSPRTGGENTEAFF. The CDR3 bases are TGTGCCAGCTCACCCCGGACAGGGGGAGAGAACACTGAAGCTTTCTTT.

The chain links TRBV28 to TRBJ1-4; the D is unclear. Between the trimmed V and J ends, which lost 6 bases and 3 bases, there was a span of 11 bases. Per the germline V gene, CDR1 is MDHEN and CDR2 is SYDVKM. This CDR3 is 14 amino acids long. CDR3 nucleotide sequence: TGTGCCAGCAGGTCTGCAGGATCTAATGAAAAACTGTTTTTT. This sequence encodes CASRSAGSNEKLFF.